This entry is about one T cell receptor (beta chain). This clone was recorded a few times. No antigen is known for it. Within one base of it there is no much larger clone, and no base qualities were kept. This entry comes from a study of shared clonotypes between healthy human individuals (dated by TCRdb to 2019 to 2021). At the level of the whole study: The cohort included a few men and a couple of women between 18 and 49 years of age. For each donor, CD4 naive and CD4 memory were each given three plates, CD8 naive was given two plates, and CD8 memory was given one plate. Blood TCR repertoires of roughly 5 healthy adults were deeply sequenced to estimate repertoire size and the extent of clonotype sharing between individuals. To increase sequencing depth and limit assay-specific biases, TCR repertoire library preparation and sequencing were carried out by different laboratories using diverse techniques. Leukapheresis yielded between about 0.9 and 9 billion PBMCs per donor.

Using the deep immunoSEQ assay, TCR CDR3 regions were amplified from genomic DNA by multiplex PCR. Extracted genomic DNA from each cell subset was distributed evenly across all wells of several immunoSEQ 96-well plates, and each plate was treated as a replicate. For sorted subsets, approximately 200 ng of genomic DNA, equivalent to 25,000 to 30,000 T cell genomes, went into each replicate PCR. Purified libraries were measured with a Qubit 3.0 fluorometer, size-checked on a Bioanalyzer 2100, and measured again with the KAPA Library Quantification kit. Every immunoSEQ 96-well plate was sequenced on a separate single-read 150-cycle Illumina NextSeq 550 flow cell. The source study handled its data this way. Because the immunoSEQ output held only junctional sequences and lacked quality scores, the filtering could not match the filtering applied to full-length reads. Sequences were annotated with PyIR, a Python wrapper for IgBLAST v1.9, using IMGT germline references to assign V/J genes and CDR3. Reads were removed for weak V/J assignments (E-value above 1e-6), missing CDR3, stop codons, out-of-frame junctions, or ambiguous translated residues. A V3J clonotype was defined by an identical inferred V gene, J gene, and CDR3 amino acid sequence. Percentage overlap between repertoires was calculated by dividing the number of shared unique clonotypes by the size of the smaller repertoire. Repertoire richness was assessed with RTK rarefaction, the Chao1 estimator, and Recon v2.1 estimates of unobserved clonotypes. OLGA was used to compute generation probabilities for all TCRbeta clonotypes that the gDNA method yielded from a few donors. TCRdb stores this immuneACCESS table with in-frame sequences only. Part of the clones is absent; in the studies checked, under half of the shortfall reflects unresolved V genes, and no reason is known for the rest. V, J and clone size derive from that table, while D and trimming were established from the DNA sequence. The sample has fewer than 850,000 clones on record, more than 70% of them singletons. The biggest ten clones account for about 2% of the sample.

The study at large found these results: Compared with non-shared clonotypes, clonotypes shared by all four sorted-subset donors had higher generation probabilities. Around 5% of naive CD4, 3.5% of naive CD8, approximately 2.2% of memory CD4, and over 0.35% of memory CD8 clonotypes were shared across several donors. Sampling was restricted to blood, and TCR repertoires in tissue are likely to differ from TCR repertoires in blood. Because the study included a small number of donors, the genetic and exposure-history diversity represented was limited. Naive subsets generally had larger estimated clonotype richness than memory subsets did. Incomplete sequencing was indicated by rarefaction of sorted-subset datasets, despite the large sequencing depth. Pairwise subsampling led to the expectation that sequencing depth would affect the degree of clonotype sharing among donors.

The donors were healthy, HIV-negative adults who had no recently reported acute infections or vaccinations. Every donor was a Caucasian adult living in Nashville, Tennessee, USA. Magnetic negative selection was used to enrich CD4+ T cells, after which naive cells were positively selected on CD45RA and the negative fraction became the memory subset. Blood was obtained by leukapheresis, after which PBMCs were separated by Ficoll-Histopaque density gradient centrifugation and cryopreserved in liquid nitrogen vapor phase. Analytical flow cytometry was used to check the purity and quantity of every magnetically sorted T cell population. Genomic DNA was isolated from every sorted fraction and measured by UV absorbance on a Nanodrop 2000c. The cysteine opens and the phenylalanine closes a CDR3 of 15 amino acids. Only the CDR3 portion is preserved as DNA: 45 bases, with reading frame beginning at the first base. V lost 3 bases and J lost 0 bases; the stretch between them is 12 bases long. The germline V gene (reference sequence) sets CDR1 to MNHEY and CDR2 to SMNVEV.

This sequence uses TRBV27 and TRBJ2-7, and possibly TRBD1, on 5 matching bases. Sequenced sample: memory CD4+ T cells sorted from blood. This specimen's cell subset or site label, interpreted: CD45RA-negative fraction. This receptor was taken from a woman aged 25 to 45 in good health. The CDR3 region reads CASSFSRVSSYEQYF. The DNA sequence is as follows: TGTGCCAGCAGTTTCTCCAGGGTCAGCTCCTACGAGCAGTACTTC.